This is a list of T cell receptor beta chains from one sample in a study of HIV-infected patients and healthy controls. TCRdb ran MiXCR on the 5' RACE reads and lists one entry per CDR3 protein. Among several thousand distinct CDR3 sequences, 9.3% were seen once, and the ten largest hold around 15%. The material sequenced was blood, taken before antiretroviral therapy. The origin of the receptors is an adult with HIV infection. Both conserved end residues are part of each CDR3. The D gene is left open where the match is weak. Size values are once, few and many counts, or a class for expanded clones, and some rows have none.

TGTGCCGCCGGACAGGGGGCGCATAGGGAGCAGTTCTTC | CAAGQGAHREQFF | TRBJ2-1 | TRBD1 | TRBV15 | medium-sized
TGTGCCATCACGGGACAGGGAAGATCTTTCTTT | CAITGQGRSFF | TRBJ1-1 | TRBD1 | TRBV19 | NA
TGTGCCAGCAGCTTGGAGGGCGTAACTAAACCCTACGAGCAGTACTTC | CASSLEGVTKPYEQYF | TRBJ2-7 | NA | TRBV5-4 | NA
TGTGCCAGCAGTTACGGTGCGCTTGGACAGGGGAGGGAGACCCAGTACTTC | CASSYGALGQGRETQYF | TRBJ2-5 | TRBD1 | TRBV6-6 | many
TGTGCCAGCAGCGCCGGGTCCGGGTCACCCCTCCACTTT | CASSAGSGSPLHF | TRBJ1-6 | NA | TRBV11-3 | NA
TGTGCCATCAGTGAAGCGGGAGCTACTAGCACAGATACGCAGTATTTT | CAISEAGATSTDTQYF | TRBJ2-3 | TRBD2 | TRBV10-3 | few
TGTGCCAGCAGCCCGCTGGACAGATACAATGAGCAGTTCTTC | CASSPLDRYNEQFF | TRBJ2-1 | NA | TRBV7-9 | medium-sized
TGTGCCAGCATATACAGGGCGTACGAGCAGTACTTC | CASIYRAYEQYF | TRBJ2-7 | NA | TRBV2 | few
TGTGCCAGCAGTCCATCCTTGGGGTGGTCCGCCCGGGGTGAGACCCAGTACTTC | CASSPSLGWSARGETQYF | TRBJ2-5 | NA | TRBV28 | medium-sized
TGTGCCAGCAGCTTAGGGGACAGCCATATGCAGTATTTT | CASSLGDSHMQYF | TRBJ2-3 | TRBD1 | TRBV7-2 | medium-sized
TGTGCCAGTAGTATGGGGGGGGGCACCTACAATGAGCAGTTCTTC | CASSMGGGTYNEQFF | TRBJ2-1 | NA | TRBV19 | few
TGTGCCAGCAGTAATAGCGGGAGCGGCGGAGATACGCAGTATTTT | CASSNSGSGGDTQYF | TRBJ2-3 | TRBD2 | TRBV2 | medium-sized
TGCAGTGCTAGACGAACAGGGGGTGGCAATCAGCCCCAGCATTTT | CSARRTGGGNQPQHF | TRBJ1-5 | TRBD1 | TRBV20-1 | many
TGCAGTGCTTCCCGGGGCGGGGGTGAGACCCAGTACTTC | CSASRGGGETQYF | TRBJ2-5 | TRBD2 | TRBV20-1 | many
TGTGCCAGCAGTGAGGGGACAGGGGGACAAGAGACCCAGTACTTC | CASSEGTGGQETQYF | TRBJ2-5 | TRBD1 | TRBV25-1 | many
TGTGCCATCAGTGGAGGACAATCCTACGAGCAGTACTTC | CAISGGQSYEQYF | TRBJ2-7 | NA | TRBV10-3 | many
TGTGCCAGCAGTTTTACCGGGACAGTTTATGGCTACACCTTC | CASSFTGTVYGYTF | TRBJ1-2 | TRBD1 | TRBV28 | medium-sized
TGCGCCAGCAGCTCCGCGCCGACAGGGGGCGGCACCGGGGAGCTGTTTTTT | CASSSAPTGGGTGELFF | TRBJ2-2 | TRBD1 | TRBV5-1 | medium-sized
TGTGCCAGCAGAACAATGGCGTTAGAAAACATTCAGTACTTC | CASRTMALENIQYF | TRBJ2-4 | NA | TRBV6-2/TRBV6-3 | many
TGTGCCAGCAGCCGCGTGGGGGGCAACACTGAAGCTTTCTTT | CASSRVGGNTEAFF | TRBJ1-1 | NA | TRBV3-1 | medium-sized
TGTGCCAGCGGACTAGACCTCTACGAGCAGTACTTC | CASGLDLYEQYF | TRBJ2-7 | TRBD2 | TRBV27 | medium-sized
TGTGCCACCCGTGGGGGACAGGGGGATCGGGAGACCCAGTACTTC | CATRGGQGDRETQYF | TRBJ2-5 | TRBD1 | TRBV12-3/TRBV12-4 | many
TGCGCCAGCAGCCAAGTTCACAGAAACAATGAGCAGTTCTTC | CASSQVHRNNEQFF | TRBJ2-1 | NA | TRBV4-1 | medium-sized
TGTGCCAGTAGTATCCAGCAGGGGAGCGGCTACGAGCAGTACTTC | CASSIQQGSGYEQYF | TRBJ2-7 | NA | TRBV19 | many
TGTGCCAAGAGGGAGGGAGTGAACACCGGGGAGCTGTTTTTT | CAKREGVNTGELFF | TRBJ2-2 | TRBD2 | TRBV7-9 | many
TGTGCCAGCAGCTTAGTCCCGCAGGGCGGCGACACCGGGGAGCTGTTTTTT | CASSLVPQGGDTGELFF | TRBJ2-2 | NA | TRBV11-2 | many
TGTGCCTGCAGGACGGCGACCGGGGAGCTGTTTTTT | CACRTATGELFF | TRBJ2-2 | NA | TRBV30 | many
TGCGCCAGCAGTGCCGGTTCCGCCTGGGAGACCCAGTACTTC | CASSAGSAWETQYF | TRBJ2-5 | NA | TRBV10-1 | medium-sized
TGTGCCACCAGCAGAGTTAGGGACAGGGGGTACGAGCAGTACTTC | CATSRVRDRGYEQYF | TRBJ2-7 | TRBD1 | TRBV15 | many
TGCAGTGCTTCTTTAGACAGGGGGCTCCGAGATACGCAGTATTTT | CSASLDRGLRDTQYF | TRBJ2-3 | TRBD1 | TRBV20-1 | medium-sized
TGTGCCAGCACCCTTAGGCCCAGGATGAACACTGAAGCTTTCTTT | CASTLRPRMNTEAFF | TRBJ1-1 | NA | TRBV28 | many
TGTGCCAGCAGTTACGGGACCTCACTCACCGGGGAGCTGTTTTTT | CASSYGTSLTGELFF | TRBJ2-2 | NA | TRBV6-5 | NA
TGTGCCAGCAGTTCATACCTCGCAGGGAAAGAGACCCAGTACTTC | CASSSYLAGKETQYF | TRBJ2-5 | NA | TRBV12-3/TRBV12-4 | medium-sized
TGCGCCAGCAGCCAACCCGGGACTAGCGATACGCAGTATTTT | CASSQPGTSDTQYF | TRBJ2-3 | TRBD2 | TRBV4-1 | medium-sized
TGTGCCAGTAGTGGGGACTTAACTGAAGCTTTCTTT | CASSGDLTEAFF | TRBJ1-1 | NA | TRBV19 | medium-sized
TGTGCCAGCAGCTTAAAAGGGGGGCAGAACGAGCAGTACTTC | CASSLKGGQNEQYF | TRBJ2-7 | NA | TRBV7-9 | many
TGTGCCAGCAGCTTAGGCAGGGTGCCCGCTAACTATGGCTACACCTTC | CASSLGRVPANYGYTF | TRBJ1-2 | NA | TRBV7-2 | many
TGCGCCAGCAGCCCTCTAGCGGGCACAGATACGCAGTATTTT | CASSPLAGTDTQYF | TRBJ2-3 | TRBD2 | TRBV4-1 | many
TGCAGTGCTCCCAAGGGGCCTACGCAGTATTTT | CSAPKGPTQYF | TRBJ2-3 | NA | TRBV20-1 | many
TGCAGTGCGCCAGACGGACCCATGAACACTGAAGCTTTCTTT | CSAPDGPMNTEAFF | TRBJ1-1 | NA | TRBV20-1 | medium-sized
TGTGCCAGCAGCCTGACTAGCGGTCACAATGAGCAGTTCTTC | CASSLTSGHNEQFF | TRBJ2-1 | TRBD2 | TRBV7-3 | many
TGTGCCAGCAGCTTAAACTATGAGACCCAGTACTTC | CASSLNYETQYF | TRBJ2-5 | NA | TRBV11-2 | many
TGTGCCAGCAGCCAAGATTTACTAGCCCGGGACTACAATGAGCAGTTCTTC | CASSQDLLARDYNEQFF | TRBJ2-1 | NA | TRBV14 | many
TGTGCCAGCGAAGGGGGAGGCCCCCCCCCAGATACGCAGTATTTT | CASEGGGPPPDTQYF | TRBJ2-3 | NA | TRBV2 | few
TGTGCCTGGACGAGGGGGTCCTACAATGAGCAGTTCTTC | CAWTRGSYNEQFF | TRBJ2-1 | NA | TRBV30 | many
TGTGCCACCAGTGATCACCGGGACAGGGCCAACGTGGAGGATACGCAGTATTTT | CATSDHRDRANVEDTQYF | TRBJ2-3 | TRBD1 | TRBV24-1 | medium-sized
TGTGCCAGCAGCCCTCCCAGTAACACTGAAGCTTTCTTT | CASSPPSNTEAFF | TRBJ1-1 | NA | TRBV28 | NA
TGTGCCAGCAGCTTAAGCTTGGATCTCGGTAATGAGCAGTTCTTC | CASSLSLDLGNEQFF | TRBJ2-1 | NA | TRBV7-2 | medium-sized
TGTGCCAGCTCACCAAGCCTAGCGGGAGTTGGGGAGACCCAGTACTTC | CASSPSLAGVGETQYF | TRBJ2-5 | TRBD2 | TRBV18 | NA
TGTGCCAGCACTGAGTTGGGGACAGCTTCCTACGAGCAGTACTTC | CASTELGTASYEQYF | TRBJ2-7 | TRBD1 | TRBV2 | medium-sized
TGTGCCAGCAGCGTAACAGGGATGAGGGAGCAGTACTTC | CASSVTGMREQYF | TRBJ2-7 | NA | TRBV5-4 | many
TGTGCCAGCAGCACTAGGGGGTCCGGGGAGCTGTTTTTT | CASSTRGSGELFF | TRBJ2-2 | NA | TRBV9 | medium-sized